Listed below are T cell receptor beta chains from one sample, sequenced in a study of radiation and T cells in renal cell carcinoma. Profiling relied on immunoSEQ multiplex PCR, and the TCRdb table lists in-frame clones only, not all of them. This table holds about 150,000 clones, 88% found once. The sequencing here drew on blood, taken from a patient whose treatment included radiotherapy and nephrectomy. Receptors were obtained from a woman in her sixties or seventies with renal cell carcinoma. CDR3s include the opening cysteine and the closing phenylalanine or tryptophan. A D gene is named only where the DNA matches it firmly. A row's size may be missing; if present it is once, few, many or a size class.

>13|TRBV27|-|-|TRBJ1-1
CASSLEAYTEAFF
TGTGCCAGCAGTTTAGAGGCGTACACTGAAGCTTTCTTT
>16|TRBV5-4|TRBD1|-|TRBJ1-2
CASSLPYETGGRGYTF
TGTGCCAGCAGCTTGCCGTATGAGACAGGGGGCAGGGGCTACACCTTC
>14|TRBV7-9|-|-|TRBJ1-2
CASSLAGSLRGYTF
TGTGCCAGCAGCTTAGCGGGGAGCCTGAGGGGCTACACCTTC
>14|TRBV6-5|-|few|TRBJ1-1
CASRGQGLGTEAFF
TGTGCCAGCAGGGGCCAGGGTCTGGGCACTGAAGCTTTCTTT
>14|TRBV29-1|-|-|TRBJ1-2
CSVDGTSLGYGYTF
TGCAGCGTTGACGGGACAAGCTTGGGGTATGGCTACACCTTC
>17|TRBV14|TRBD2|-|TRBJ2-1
CASSQDRLAGGYNEQFF
TGTGCCAGCAGCCAAGATCGGCTAGCGGGCGGCTACAATGAGCAGTTCTTC
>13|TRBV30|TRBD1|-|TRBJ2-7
CACKTGGIYEQYF
TGTGCCTGCAAGACAGGGGGCATTTACGAGCAGTACTTC
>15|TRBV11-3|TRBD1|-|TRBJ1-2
CASSLASGQFYGYTF
TGTGCCAGCAGCTTAGCCTCGGGACAGTTCTATGGCTACACCTTC
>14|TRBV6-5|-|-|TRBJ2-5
CASSSPGRDWTQYF
TGTGCCAGCAGTTCACCCGGACGTGATTGGACCCAGTACTTC
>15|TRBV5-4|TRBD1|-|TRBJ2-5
CASSQPGQGEETQYF
TGTGCCAGCAGCCAACCGGGACAGGGAGAAGAGACCCAGTACTTC
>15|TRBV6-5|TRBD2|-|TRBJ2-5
CASRPSGGALETQYF
TGTGCCAGCAGACCGAGCGGGGGGGCTCTGGAGACCCAGTACTTC
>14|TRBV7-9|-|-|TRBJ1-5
CASSLAGRNQPQHF
TGTGCCAGCAGCTTAGCAGGACGCAATCAGCCCCAGCATTTT
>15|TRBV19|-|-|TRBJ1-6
CASSISGLYNSPLHF
TGTGCCAGTAGTATATCGGGCCTCTATAATTCACCCCTCCACTTT
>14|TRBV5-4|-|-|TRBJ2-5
CASSFRGYQETQYF
TGTGCCAGCAGCTTCCGGGGGTACCAAGAGACCCAGTACTTC
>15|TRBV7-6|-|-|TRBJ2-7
CASSLAPDGTYEQYF
TGTGCCAGCAGCTTAGCCCCGGACGGGACCTACGAGCAGTACTTC
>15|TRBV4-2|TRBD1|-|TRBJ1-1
CASSQLTGGITEAFF
TGTGCCAGCAGCCAATTGACAGGGGGGATCACTGAAGCTTTCTTT
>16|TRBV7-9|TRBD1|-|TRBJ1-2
CASSRRTGNSNYGYTF
TGTGCCAGCAGCCGGCGGACAGGGAACTCTAACTATGGCTACACCTTC
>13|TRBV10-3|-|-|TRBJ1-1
CAISEGMNTEAFF
TGTGCCATCAGTGAGGGGATGAACACTGAAGCTTTCTTT
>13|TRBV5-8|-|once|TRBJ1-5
CASRALAGQPQHF
TGTGCCAGCCGGGCCTTGGCGGGTCAGCCCCAGCATTTT
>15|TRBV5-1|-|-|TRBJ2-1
CASSSRQRIYNEQFF
TGCGCCAGCAGCTCGAGACAGCGCATCTACAATGAGCAGTTCTTC
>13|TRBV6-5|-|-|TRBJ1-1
CASSTDRYTEAFF
TGTGCCAGCAGTACCGACAGGTACACTGAAGCTTTCTTT
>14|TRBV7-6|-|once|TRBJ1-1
CASSLWGGGTEAFF
TGTGCCAGCAGCTTATGGGGAGGGGGAACTGAAGCTTTCTTT
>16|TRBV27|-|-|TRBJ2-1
CASSFNTREQGNEQFF
TGTGCCAGCAGTTTTAACACACGCGAACAGGGCAATGAGCAGTTCTTC
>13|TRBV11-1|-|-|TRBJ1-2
CASSLSDNYGYTF
TGTGCCAGCAGCTTAAGTGATAACTATGGCTACACCTTC
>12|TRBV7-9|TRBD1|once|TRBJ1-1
CASSPDRLKAFF
TGTGCCAGCAGCCCGGACAGGCTGAAAGCTTTCTTT
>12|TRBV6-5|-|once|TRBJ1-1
CASTSRVEEAFF
TGTGCCAGCACCTCGCGGGTAGAGGAAGCTTTCTTT
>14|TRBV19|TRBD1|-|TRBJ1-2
CASSMLFTGGGYTF
TGTGCCAGTAGTATGCTCTTTACAGGGGGCGGCTACACCTTC
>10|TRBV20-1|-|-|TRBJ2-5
CSAGQETQYF
TGCAGTGCTGGCCAAGAGACCCAGTACTTC
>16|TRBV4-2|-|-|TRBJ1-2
CASSQDLGFTNYGYTF
TGTGCCAGCAGCCAAGATCTCGGATTCACTAACTATGGCTACACCTTC
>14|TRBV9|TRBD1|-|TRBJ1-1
CASSVAPDREHAFF
TGTGCCAGCAGCGTAGCCCCGGACAGGGAGCACGCTTTCTTT
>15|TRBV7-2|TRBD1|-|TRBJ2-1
CASSLDRGSYNEQFF
TGTGCCAGCAGCTTAGACAGGGGATCCTACAATGAGCAGTTCTTC
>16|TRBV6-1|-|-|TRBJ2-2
CASSAALGGSTGELFF
TGTGCCAGCAGTGCCGCACTAGGAGGCTCAACCGGGGAGCTGTTTTTT
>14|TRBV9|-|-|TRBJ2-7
CASSPDMESYEQYF
TGTGCCAGCAGCCCGGACATGGAATCCTACGAGCAGTACTTC
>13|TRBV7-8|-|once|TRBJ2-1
CAKPGSSYNEQFF
TGTGCCAAGCCGGGGAGCTCCTACAATGAGCAGTTCTTC
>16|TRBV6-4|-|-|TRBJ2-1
CASSDRLGGSYNEQFF
TGTGCCAGCAGTGACCGACTAGGGGGCTCCTACAATGAGCAGTTCTTC
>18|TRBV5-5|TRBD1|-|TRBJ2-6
CASSAWTGGASGANVLTF
TGTGCCAGCAGCGCGTGGACAGGGGGCGCATCCGGGGCCAACGTCCTGACTTTC
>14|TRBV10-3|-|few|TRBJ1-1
CAISESGGNSEAFF
TGTGCCATCAGTGAGTCAGGCGGAAACTCTGAAGCTTTCTTT
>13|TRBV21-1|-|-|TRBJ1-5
CARGGYSNQPQHF
TGTGCCCGAGGGGGGTATAGCAATCAGCCCCAGCATTTT
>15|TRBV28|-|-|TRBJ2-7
CASKRGAGVKDEQYF
TGTGCCAGCAAGCGAGGGGCAGGGGTAAAAGACGAGCAGTACTTC
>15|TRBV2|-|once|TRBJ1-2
CASSPPDRNNYGYTF
TGTGCCAGCAGCCCCCCGGACAGAAATAACTATGGCTACACCTTC
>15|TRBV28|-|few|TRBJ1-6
CASSPQQGGGSPLHF
TGTGCCAGCAGTCCCCAACAGGGCGGGGGATCACCCCTCCACTTT
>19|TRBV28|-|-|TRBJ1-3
CASSSMKTPPSEYRNTIYF
TGTGCCAGCAGTTCCATGAAAACCCCCCCCTCTGAATACCGAAACACCATATATTTT
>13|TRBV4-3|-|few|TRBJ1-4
CASSQVHNEKLFF
TGCGCCAGCAGCCAAGTGCATAATGAAAAACTGTTTTTT
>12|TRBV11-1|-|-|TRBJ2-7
CASSSRSYEQYF
TGTGCCAGCAGTTCCCGCTCCTACGAGCAGTACTTC
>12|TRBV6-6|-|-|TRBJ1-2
CASSYLGDGYTF
TGTGCCAGCAGTTACTTGGGAGATGGCTACACCTTC
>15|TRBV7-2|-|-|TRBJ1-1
CASSPSLAGKSEAFF
TGTGCCAGCAGCCCATCTCTTGCGGGGAAATCTGAAGCTTTCTTT
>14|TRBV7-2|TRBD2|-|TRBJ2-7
CASSSSGGAYEQYF
TGTGCCAGCAGCAGTAGCGGGGGGGCCTACGAGCAGTACTTC
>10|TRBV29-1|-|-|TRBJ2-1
CSVATPRPFF
TGCAGCGTTGCGACTCCGCGTCCGTTCTTC
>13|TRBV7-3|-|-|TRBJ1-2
CASSKTVNYGYTF
TGTGCCAGCAGCAAGACTGTTAACTATGGCTACACCTTC
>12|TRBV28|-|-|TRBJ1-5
CASSPESQPQHF
TGTGCCAGCAGCCCCGAGAGCCAGCCCCAGCATTTT
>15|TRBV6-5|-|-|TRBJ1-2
CASSYKGQPIYGYTF
TGTGCCAGCAGTTACAAAGGACAGCCGATCTATGGCTACACCTTC
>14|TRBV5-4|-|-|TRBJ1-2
CASSLKRGNYGYTF
TGTGCCAGCAGCTTGAAGAGGGGGAACTATGGCTACACCTTC
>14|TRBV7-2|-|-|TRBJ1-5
CASSLKMSNQPQHF
TGTGCCAGCAGTTTAAAGATGAGCAATCAGCCCCAGCATTTT
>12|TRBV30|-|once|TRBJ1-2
CAWTGRGDGYTF
TGTGCCTGGACCGGCCGGGGTGACGGCTACACCTTC
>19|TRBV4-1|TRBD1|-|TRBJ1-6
CASSHGGAQGSSYNSPLHF
TGCGCCAGCAGCCACGGGGGGGCACAGGGGAGCTCCTATAATTCACCCCTCCACTTT
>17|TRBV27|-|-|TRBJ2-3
CASSLGGTDTSTDTQYF
TGTGCCAGCAGTTTAGGGGGGACAGACACTAGCACAGATACGCAGTATTTT
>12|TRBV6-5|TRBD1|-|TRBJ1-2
CASRSFQGAVAF
TGTGCCAGCAGATCTTTTCAGGGGGCGGTGGCCTTC
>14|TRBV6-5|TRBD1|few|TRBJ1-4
CASSSGQPGEKLFF
TGTGCCAGCAGTTCGGGACAGCCTGGGGAAAAACTGTTTTTT